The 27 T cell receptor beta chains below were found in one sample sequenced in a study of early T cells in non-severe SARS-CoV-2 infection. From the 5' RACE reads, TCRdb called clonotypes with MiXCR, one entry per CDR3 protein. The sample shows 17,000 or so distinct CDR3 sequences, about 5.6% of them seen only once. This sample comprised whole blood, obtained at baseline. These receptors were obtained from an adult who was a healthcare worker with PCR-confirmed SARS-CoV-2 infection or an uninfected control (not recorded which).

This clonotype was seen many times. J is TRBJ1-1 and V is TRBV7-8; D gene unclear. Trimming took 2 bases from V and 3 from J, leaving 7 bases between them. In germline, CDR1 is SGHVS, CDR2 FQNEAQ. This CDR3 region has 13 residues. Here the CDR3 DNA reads TGTGCCAGCAGCTTACAGCGAGACACTGAAGCTTTCTTT. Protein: CASSLQRDTEAFF.

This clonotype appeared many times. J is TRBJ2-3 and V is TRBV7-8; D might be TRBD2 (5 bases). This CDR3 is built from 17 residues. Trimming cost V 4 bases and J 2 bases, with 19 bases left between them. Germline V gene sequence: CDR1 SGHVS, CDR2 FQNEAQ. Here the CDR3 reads CASSSPQVGKYTDTQYF. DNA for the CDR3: TGTGCCAGCAGCTCCCCCCAGGTCGGGAAATACACAGATACGCAGTATTTT.

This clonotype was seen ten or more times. The CDR3 DNA sequence: TGTGCCAGCTCACCACCGCGCCCAGGCTCCTACGAGCAGTACTTC. Protein product: CASSPPRPGSYEQYF. The J gene is TRBJ2-7, the V gene TRBV18, with no clear D. Trimming shortened V by 0 bases and J by 0 bases, and 9 bases separated the two germline ends. The germline gives CDR1 KGHSH, CDR2 LQKENI. The CDR3 totals 15 residues.

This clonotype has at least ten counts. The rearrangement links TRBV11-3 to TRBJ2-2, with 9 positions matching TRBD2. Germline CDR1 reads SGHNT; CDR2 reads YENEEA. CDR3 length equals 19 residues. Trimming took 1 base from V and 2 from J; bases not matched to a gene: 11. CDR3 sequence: CASSLARSGGTANTGELFF. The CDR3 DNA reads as TGTGCCAGCAGCTTAGCCAGGAGCGGGGGGACGGCCAACACCGGGGAGCTGTTTTTT.

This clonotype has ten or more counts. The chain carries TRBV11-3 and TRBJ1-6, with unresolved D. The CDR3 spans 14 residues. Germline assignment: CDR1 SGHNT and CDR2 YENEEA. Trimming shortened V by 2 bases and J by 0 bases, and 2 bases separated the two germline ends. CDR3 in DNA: TGTGCCAGCAGCTTAAACTCCTATAATTCACCCCTCCACTTT. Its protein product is CASSLNSYNSPLHF.

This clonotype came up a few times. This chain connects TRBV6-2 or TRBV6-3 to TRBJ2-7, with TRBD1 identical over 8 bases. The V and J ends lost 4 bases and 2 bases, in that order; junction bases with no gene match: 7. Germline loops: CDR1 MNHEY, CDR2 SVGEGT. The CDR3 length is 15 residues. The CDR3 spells CASSSATGAPYEQYF. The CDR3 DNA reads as TGTGCCAGCAGTTCCGCGACAGGGGCGCCCTACGAGCAGTACTTC.

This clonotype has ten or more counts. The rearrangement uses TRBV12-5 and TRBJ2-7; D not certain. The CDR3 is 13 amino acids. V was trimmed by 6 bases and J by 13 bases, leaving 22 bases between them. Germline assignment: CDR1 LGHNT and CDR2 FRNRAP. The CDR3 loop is CASGLTQNSLPYF. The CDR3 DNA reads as TGTGCTAGTGGCTTGACCCAAAACAGTCTCCCTTACTTC.

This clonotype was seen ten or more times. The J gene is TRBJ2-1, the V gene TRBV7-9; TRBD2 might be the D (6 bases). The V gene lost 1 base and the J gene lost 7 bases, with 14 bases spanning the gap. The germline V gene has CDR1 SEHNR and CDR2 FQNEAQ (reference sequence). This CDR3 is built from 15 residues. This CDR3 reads CASSLDGGLINEQFF. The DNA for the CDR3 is TGTGCCAGCAGCTTAGATGGGGGACTGATAAATGAGCAGTTCTTC.

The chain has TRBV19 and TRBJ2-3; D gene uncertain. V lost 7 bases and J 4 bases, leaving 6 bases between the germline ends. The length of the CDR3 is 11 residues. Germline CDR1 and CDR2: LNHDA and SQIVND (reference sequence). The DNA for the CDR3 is TGTGCCAGTATGGTAGCAGATACGCAGTATTTT. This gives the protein CASMVADTQYF.

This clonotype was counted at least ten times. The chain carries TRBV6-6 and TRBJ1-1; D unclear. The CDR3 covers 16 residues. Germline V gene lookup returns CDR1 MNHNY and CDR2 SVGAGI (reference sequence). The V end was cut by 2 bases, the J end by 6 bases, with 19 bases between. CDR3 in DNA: TGTGCCAGCAGTTACCCAACCCTCAGGAGGGAATCTGAAGCTTTCTTT. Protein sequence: CASSYPTLRRESEAFF.

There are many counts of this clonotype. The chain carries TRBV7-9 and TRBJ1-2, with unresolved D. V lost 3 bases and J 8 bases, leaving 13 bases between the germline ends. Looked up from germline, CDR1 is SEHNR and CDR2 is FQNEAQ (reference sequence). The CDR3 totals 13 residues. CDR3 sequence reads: CASSFAWTEGYTF. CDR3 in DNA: TGTGCCAGCAGCTTCGCTTGGACTGAGGGCTACACCTTC.

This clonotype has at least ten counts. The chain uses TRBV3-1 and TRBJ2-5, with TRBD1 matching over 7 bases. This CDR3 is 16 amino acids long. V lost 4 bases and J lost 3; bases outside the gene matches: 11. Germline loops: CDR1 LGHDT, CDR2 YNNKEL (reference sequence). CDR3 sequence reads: CASSRGEGAAEETQYF. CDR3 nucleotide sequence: TGTGCCAGCAGCCGCGGTGAGGGGGCAGCCGAAGAGACCCAGTACTTC.

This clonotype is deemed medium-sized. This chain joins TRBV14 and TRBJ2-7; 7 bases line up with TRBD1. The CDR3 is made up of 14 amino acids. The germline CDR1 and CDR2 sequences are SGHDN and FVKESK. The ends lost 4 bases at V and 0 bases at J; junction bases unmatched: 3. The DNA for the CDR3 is TGTGCCAGCAGCCGGTACAGGGGCTCCTACGAGCAGTACTTC. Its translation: CASSRYRGSYEQYF.

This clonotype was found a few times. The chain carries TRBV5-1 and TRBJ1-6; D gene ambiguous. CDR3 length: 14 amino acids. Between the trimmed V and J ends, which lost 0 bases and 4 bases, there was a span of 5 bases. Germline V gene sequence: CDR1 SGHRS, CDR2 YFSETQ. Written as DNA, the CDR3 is TGCGCCAGCAGCTTGGATCCTTATAATTCACCCCTCCACTTT. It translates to CASSLDPYNSPLHF.

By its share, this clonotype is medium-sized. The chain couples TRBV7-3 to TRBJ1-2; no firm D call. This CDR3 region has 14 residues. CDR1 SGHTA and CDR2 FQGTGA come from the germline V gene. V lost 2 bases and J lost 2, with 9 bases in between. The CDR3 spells CASSLQPTNYGYTF. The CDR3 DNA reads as TGTGCCAGCAGCTTACAGCCCACAAACTATGGCTACACCTTC.

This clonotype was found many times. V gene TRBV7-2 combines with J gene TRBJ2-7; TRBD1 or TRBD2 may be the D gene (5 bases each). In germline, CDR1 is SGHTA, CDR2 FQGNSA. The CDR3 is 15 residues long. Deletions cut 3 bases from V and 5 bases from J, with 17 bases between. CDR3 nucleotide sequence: TGTGCCAGCAGCTTGGGACCGCCGAGGGCGAACGAGCAGTACTTC. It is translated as CASSLGPPRANEQYF.

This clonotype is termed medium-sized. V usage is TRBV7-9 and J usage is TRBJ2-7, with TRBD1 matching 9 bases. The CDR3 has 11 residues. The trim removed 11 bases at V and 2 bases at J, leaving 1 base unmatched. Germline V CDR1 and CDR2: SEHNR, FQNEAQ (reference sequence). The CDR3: CAGQGPYEQYF. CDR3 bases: TGTGCCGGACAGGGGCCCTACGAGCAGTACTTC.

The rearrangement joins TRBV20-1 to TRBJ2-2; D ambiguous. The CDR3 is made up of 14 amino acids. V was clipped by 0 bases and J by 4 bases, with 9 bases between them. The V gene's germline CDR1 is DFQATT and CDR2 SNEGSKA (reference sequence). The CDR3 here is CSARDFQVTGELFF. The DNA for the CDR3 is TGCAGTGCTAGAGATTTTCAGGTCACCGGGGAGCTGTTTTTT.

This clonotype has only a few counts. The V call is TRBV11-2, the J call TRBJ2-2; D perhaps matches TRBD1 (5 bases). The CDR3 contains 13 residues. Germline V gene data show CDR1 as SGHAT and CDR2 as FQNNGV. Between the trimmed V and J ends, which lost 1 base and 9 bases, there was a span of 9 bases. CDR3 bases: TGTGCCAGCAGCTTAGTCAGGGTCCGGGAGCTGTTTTTT. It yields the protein CASSLVRVRELFF.

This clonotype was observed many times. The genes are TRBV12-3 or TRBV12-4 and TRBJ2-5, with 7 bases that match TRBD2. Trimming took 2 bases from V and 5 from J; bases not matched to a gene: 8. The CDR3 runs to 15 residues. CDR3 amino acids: CASSLSGGGMETQYF. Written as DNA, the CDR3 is TGTGCCAGCAGTTTAAGTGGCGGGGGAATGGAGACCCAGTACTTC.

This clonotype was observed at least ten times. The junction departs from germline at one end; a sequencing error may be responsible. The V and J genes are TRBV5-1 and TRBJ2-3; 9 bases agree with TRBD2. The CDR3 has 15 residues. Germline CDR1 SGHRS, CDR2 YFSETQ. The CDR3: CASRLAGASSDTQYF. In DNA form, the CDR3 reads TGCGCCAGCCGCTTAGCGGGGGCATCATCCGATACGCAGTATTTT. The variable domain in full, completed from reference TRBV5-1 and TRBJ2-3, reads KAGVTQTPRYLIKTRGQQVTLSCSPISGHRSVSWYQQTPGQGLQFLFEYFSETQRNKGNFPGRFSGRQFSNSRSEMNVSTLELGDSALYLCASRLAGASSDTQYFGPGTRLTVL.

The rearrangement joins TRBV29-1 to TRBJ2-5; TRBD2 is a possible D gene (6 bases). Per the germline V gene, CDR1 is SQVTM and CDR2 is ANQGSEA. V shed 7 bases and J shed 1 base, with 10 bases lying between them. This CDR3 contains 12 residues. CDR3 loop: CSASTSQETQYF. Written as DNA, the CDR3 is TGCAGCGCCTCGACTAGCCAAGAGACCCAGTACTTC.

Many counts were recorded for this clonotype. CDR3 sequence reads: CSVGYYNEQFF. DNA for the CDR3: TGCAGCGTTGGATATTACAATGAGCAGTTCTTC. The chain uses TRBV29-1 and TRBJ2-1; D is unresolved. Germline loops: CDR1 SQVTM, CDR2 ANQGSEA. This CDR3 region has 11 residues. The ends were cut back, 4 bases at V and 4 bases at J, with 5 bases in the middle.

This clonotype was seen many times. CDR3 loop: CASSDLAGAQETQYF. In DNA, the CDR3 is TGTGCCAGCAGCGATTTAGCGGGGGCCCAAGAGACCCAGTACTTC. V usage is TRBV9 and J usage is TRBJ2-5; 9 nucleotides match TRBD2. The trim removed 3 bases at V and 1 base at J, leaving 4 bases unmatched. In germline, CDR1 is SGDLS, CDR2 YYNGEE. CDR3 size: 15 residues.

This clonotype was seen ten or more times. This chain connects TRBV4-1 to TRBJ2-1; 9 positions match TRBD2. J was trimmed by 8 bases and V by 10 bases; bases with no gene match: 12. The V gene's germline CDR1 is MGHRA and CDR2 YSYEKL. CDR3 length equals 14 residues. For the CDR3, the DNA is TGCGCCACAGCAGCGGGGGGCGGTCGGGATGAGCAGTTCTTC. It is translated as CATAAGGGRDEQFF.

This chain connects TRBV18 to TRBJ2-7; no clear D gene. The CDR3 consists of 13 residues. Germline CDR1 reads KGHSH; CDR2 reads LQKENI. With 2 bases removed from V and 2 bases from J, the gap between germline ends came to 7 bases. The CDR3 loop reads CASSPTETYEQYF. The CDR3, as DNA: TGTGCCAGCTCACCAACTGAAACCTACGAGCAGTACTTC.

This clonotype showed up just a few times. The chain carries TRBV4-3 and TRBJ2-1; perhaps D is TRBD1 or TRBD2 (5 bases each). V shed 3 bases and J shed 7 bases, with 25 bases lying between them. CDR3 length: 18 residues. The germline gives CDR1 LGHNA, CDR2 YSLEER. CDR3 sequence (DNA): TGCGCCAGCAGCCACCTCTACGGGGCAGCCGGGATCCCGAATGAGCAGTTCTTC. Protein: CASSHLYGAAGIPNEQFF.